This TCR beta chain was identified in a study of cytomegalovirus exposure and HLA in healthy donors. The CDR3 is made up of 13 amino acids. With V trimmed by 5 bases and J by 4 bases, 1 base remained unmatched. Germline V gives CDR1 MNHEY, CDR2 SVGAGI. PCR amplification relied on 60 Vbeta primers (plus 13 Jbeta primers). TCRdb's copy holds only in-frame clones and misses some; the assay was immunoSEQ multiplex PCR. The data hold over 110,000 clones, with approximately 80% observed a single time. Whole-study findings and limits: Compared with the roughly 670-donor mean, an Asian-associated ancestry cluster reportedly had fewer N-insertions, according to a later analysis. Under in vitro conditions, a few CMV-associated chains were confirmed as specific for CMV antigens. TCR beta V- and J-gene trimming, according to a later analysis, was linked to a missense DCLRE1C variant. Certain indistinguishable V segments, among them TRBV6-2 and TRBV6-3, were excluded.

Details on this clone: As yet, its antigen is unknown.

The clonotype originates from a woman aged 40 to 55 in good health and CMV-seropositive. The sequenced sample was PBMCs. The genes are TRBV6-5 and TRBJ1-1; 10 bases align to TRBD1. CDR3 sequence: CASSDRGLTEAFF. The CDR3 nucleotides are TGTGCCAGCAGTGACAGGGGGCTCACTGAAGCTTTCTTT.